This record concerns one T cell receptor beta chain sequence. The data stem from a study of T cell responses to AZD1222 COVID-19 vaccine. Libraries were prepared by immunoSEQ multiplex PCR; TCRdb keeps only in-frame clonotypes and omits some of them. The sample records roughly 150,000 clones, approximately 90% being singletons. The CDR3 loop spans 16 amino acids. CDR1 and CDR2 from the germline V gene are SGHTA and FQGTGA. V lost 6 bases to trimming and J lost 0 bases, with 12 bases between them. This rearrangement joins TRBV7-3 to TRBJ2-6; possibly TRBD2 for D (5 bases). The origin of this receptor is an adult who received the AZD1222 COVID-19 vaccine. This specimen was peripheral blood, taken 28 days after the second AZD1222 dose. CDR3 sequence: CASSLPGSSGANVLTF. DNA of the CDR3: TGTGCCAGCAGTCTACCGGGGAGCTCTGGGGCCAACGTCCTGACTTTC.